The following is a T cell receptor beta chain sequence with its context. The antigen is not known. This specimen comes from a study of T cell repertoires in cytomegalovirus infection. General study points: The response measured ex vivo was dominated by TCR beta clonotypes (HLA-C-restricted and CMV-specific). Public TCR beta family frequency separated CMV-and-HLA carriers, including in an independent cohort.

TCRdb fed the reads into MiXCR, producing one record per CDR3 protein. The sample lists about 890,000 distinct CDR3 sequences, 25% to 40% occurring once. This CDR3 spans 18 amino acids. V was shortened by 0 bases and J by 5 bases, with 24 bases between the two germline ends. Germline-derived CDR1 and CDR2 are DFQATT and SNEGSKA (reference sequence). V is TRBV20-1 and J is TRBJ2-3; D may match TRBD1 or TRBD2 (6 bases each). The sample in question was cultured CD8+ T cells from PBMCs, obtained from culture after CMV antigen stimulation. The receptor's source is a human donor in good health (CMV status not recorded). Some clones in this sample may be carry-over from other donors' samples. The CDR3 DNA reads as TGCAGTGCTAGAGATTTGGAGGGGGGCCCGAGGGGCCTAGATACGCAGTATTTT. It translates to CSARDLEGGPRGLDTQYF.